The clone carrying this T cell receptor beta chain was observed a handful of times. The antigen is not known. Next came a second PCR, run for about 6 to 12 cycles, which used a sample-barcoded 5' primer along with a J-beta primer mix. A template-switch adaptor containing 12 random nucleotides labeled each cDNA molecule. TCRdb processed the 5' RACE reads anew with MiXCR; each CDR3 protein has one entry. This sample yields 550,000 to 650,000 distinct CDR3 sequences, of which about 25% are seen a single time; approximately 3.5% belongs to the top ten. This record comes from a study of blood T cells in healthy people across ages. This CDR3 is built from 14 residues. Trimming cost V 5 bases and J 3 bases, with 13 bases left between them. Looked up from germline, CDR1 is MNHEY and CDR2 is SVGAGI. Regarding the study as a whole: A roughly linear age-dependent decrease characterized TCR beta diversity per million T cells. Naive CD4+ cell counts and diversity both ran higher in long-lived than in aged donors.

The data were also submitted as part of a second study, on T cells of mothers and their children. This second study says: Compared with unrelated pairs, related mother-child pairs had slightly higher, non-significant overlap.

V is TRBV6-5 and J is TRBJ1-2; D uncertain. The sample consisted of blood. The clonotype originates from a boy between 2 and 10 years old in good health. CDR3 sequence: CASSPLFGDYGYTF. The CDR3 nucleotides are TGTGCCAGCAGTCCCCTTTTCGGGGACTATGGCTACACCTTC.